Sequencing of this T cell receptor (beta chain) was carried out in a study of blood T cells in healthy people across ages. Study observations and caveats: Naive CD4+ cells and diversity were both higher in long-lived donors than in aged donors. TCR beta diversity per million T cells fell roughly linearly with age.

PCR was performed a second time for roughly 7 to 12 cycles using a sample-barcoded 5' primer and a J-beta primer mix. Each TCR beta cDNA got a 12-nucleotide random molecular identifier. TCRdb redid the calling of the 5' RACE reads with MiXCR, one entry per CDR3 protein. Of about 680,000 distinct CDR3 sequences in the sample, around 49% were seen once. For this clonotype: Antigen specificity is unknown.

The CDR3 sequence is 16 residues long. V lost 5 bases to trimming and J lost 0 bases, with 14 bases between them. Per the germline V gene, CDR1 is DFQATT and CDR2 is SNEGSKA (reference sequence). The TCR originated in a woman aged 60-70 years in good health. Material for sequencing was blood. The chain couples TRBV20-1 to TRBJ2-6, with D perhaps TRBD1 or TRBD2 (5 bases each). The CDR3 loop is CSAEPPGSSGANVLTF. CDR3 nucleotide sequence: TGCAGTGCTGAGCCTCCAGGGAGCTCTGGGGCCAACGTCCTGACTTTC.